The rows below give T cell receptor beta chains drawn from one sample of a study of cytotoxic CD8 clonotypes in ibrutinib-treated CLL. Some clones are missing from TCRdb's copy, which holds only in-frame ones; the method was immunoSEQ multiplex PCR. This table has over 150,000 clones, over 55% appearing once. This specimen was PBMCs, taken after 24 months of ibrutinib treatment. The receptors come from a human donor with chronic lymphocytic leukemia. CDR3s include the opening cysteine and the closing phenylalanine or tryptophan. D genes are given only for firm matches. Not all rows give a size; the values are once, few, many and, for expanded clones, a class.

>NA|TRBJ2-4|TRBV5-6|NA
TGTGCCAGCAGCCCCTCCACCCTAGCCAAAAACATTCAGTACTTC
CASSPSTLAKNIQYF
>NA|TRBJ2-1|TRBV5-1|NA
TGCGCCAGCAGCATGCTATCTAATGAGCAGTTCTTC
CASSMLSNEQFF
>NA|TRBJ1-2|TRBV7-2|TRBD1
TGTGCCAGCAGCTTAGGACAGGGGGCGCGGAACTATGGCTACACCTTC
CASSLGQGARNYGYTF
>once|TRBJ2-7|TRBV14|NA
TGTGCCAGCAGCCAATTGCTGAGCTCCTACGAGCAGTACTTC
CASSQLLSSYEQYF
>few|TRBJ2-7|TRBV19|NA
TGTGCGACGGGGGGACACCTCTACGAGCAGTACTTC
CATGGHLYEQYF
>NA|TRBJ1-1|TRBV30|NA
TGTGCCTTTGACAGACCCACTGAAGCTTTCTTT
CAFDRPTEAFF
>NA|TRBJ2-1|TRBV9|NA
TGTGCCAGCAGCGTAGAGACCAGGGATGAGCAGTTCTTC
CASSVETRDEQFF
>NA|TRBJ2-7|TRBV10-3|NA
TGTGCCATCAGCCCGGACAGCTACGAGCAGTACTTC
CAISPDSYEQYF
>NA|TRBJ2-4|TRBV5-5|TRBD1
TGTGCCAGCAGCTCGACAGGGGGCGACGACATTCAGTACTTC
CASSSTGGDDIQYF
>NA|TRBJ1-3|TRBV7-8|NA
TGTGCCAGCAGTTGGGCAGGAGACTCTGGAAACACCATATATTTT
CASSWAGDSGNTIYF
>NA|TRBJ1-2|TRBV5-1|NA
TGCGCCAGCAGCGTTCGGAGCCGCCTTGACTATGGCTACACCTTC
CASSVRSRLDYGYTF
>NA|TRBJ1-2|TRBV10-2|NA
TGCGCCAGCAGTTGGGACAAGAACTATGGCTACACCTTC
CASSWDKNYGYTF
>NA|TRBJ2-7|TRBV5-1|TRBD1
TGCGCCAGCAGCTTGGCGGGGACAGGGGACGAGCAGTACTTC
CASSLAGTGDEQYF
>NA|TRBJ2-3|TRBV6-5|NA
TGTGCCAGCAGCCGCGGGACAGCCAACGCAAATACGCAGTATTTT
CASSRGTANANTQYF
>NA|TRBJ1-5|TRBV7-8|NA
TGTGCCAGCAGCCGAAGTCAGGTTGATCAGCCCCAGCATTTT
CASSRSQVDQPQHF
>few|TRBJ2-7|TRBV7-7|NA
TGTGCTAGCAGCCGGTCACAGGGAAGCGAGCAGTACTTC
CASSRSQGSEQYF
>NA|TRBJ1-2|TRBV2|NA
TGTGCCAGCAGGGAGACAGCCAGATATGGCTACACCTTC
CASRETARYGYTF
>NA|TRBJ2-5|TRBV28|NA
TGTGCCAGCAGTTTCGTCGGTTCTTCCCAAGAGACCCAGTACTTC
CASSFVGSSQETQYF
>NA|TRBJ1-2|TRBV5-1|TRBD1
TGCGCCAGCAGCTTGGGACAGGGTATGGGTGGCTACACCTTC
CASSLGQGMGGYTF
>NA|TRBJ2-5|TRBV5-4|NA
TGTGCCAGCAGCTTGGAAGGCAGTCACAAAGAGACCCAGTACTTC
CASSLEGSHKETQYF
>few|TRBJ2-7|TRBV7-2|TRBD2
TGTGCCAGCAGCACCCGCTCGGGACTAGCGGGAACCACAACCTACGAGCAGTACTTC
CASSTRSGLAGTTTYEQYF
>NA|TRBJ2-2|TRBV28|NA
TGTGCCAGCAGGCTCGGATTAAACACCGGGGAGCTGTTTTTT
CASRLGLNTGELFF
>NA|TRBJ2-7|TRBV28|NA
TGTGCCAGCAGGGTGTGGGGTTACGAGCAGTACTTC
CASRVWGYEQYF
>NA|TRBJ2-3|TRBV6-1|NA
TGTGCCAGCAGTATGTATGGCACAGATACGCAGTATTTT
CASSMYGTDTQYF
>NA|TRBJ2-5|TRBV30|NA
TGTGCCTGGAGCCAGGGGTTATCGGAGACCCAGTACTTC
CAWSQGLSETQYF
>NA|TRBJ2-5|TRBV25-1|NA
TGTGCCAGCAGTGAAATAAGGGGCAGGGAAGAGACCCAGTACTTC
CASSEIRGREETQYF
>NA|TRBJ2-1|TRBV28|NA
TGTGCCAGCAGTTTTCTAGGTTACAATGAGCAGTTCTTC
CASSFLGYNEQFF
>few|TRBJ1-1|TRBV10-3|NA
TGTGCCACCACCAGACAGGCCGGCGAGGAAGCTTTCTTT
CATTRQAGEEAFF
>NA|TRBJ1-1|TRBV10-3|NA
TGTGCCATCAGTGAGAGACAGGAAGCTTTCTTT
CAISERQEAFF
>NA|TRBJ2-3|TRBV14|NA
TGTGCCAGCAGCCTAGCAGGGTTCCCTCGCACAGATACGCAGTATTTT
CASSLAGFPRTDTQYF
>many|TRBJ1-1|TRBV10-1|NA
TGCGCCAGCAGTGAACGTTACAGGGTAGGTATCGAGGCTTTCTTT
CASSERYRVGIEAFF
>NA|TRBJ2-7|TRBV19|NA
TGTGCCAGTTCCTCCCGGGACCTCGGTGAGGTCGAGCAGTACTTC
CASSSRDLGEVEQYF
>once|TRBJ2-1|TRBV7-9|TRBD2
TGTGCCAGCCAAGGACTAGCCCTCGAGCAGTTCTTC
CASQGLALEQFF
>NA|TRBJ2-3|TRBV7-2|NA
TGTGCCAGCAGCTTAGGACGCCCGGGTTCTGCAGATACGCAGTATTTT
CASSLGRPGSADTQYF
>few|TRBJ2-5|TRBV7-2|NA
TGTGCCAGCAGCTTATCAGCATTCCAAGAGACCCAGTACTTC
CASSLSAFQETQYF
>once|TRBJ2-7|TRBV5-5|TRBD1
TGTGCCAGCAGCCCACGGGACAGTAATTACGAGCAGTACTTC
CASSPRDSNYEQYF
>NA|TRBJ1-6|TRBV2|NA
TGTGCCAGCACATTCGGGGGATATTCACCCCTCCACTTT
CASTFGGYSPLHF
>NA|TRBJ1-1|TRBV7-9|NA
TGTGCCAGCAGCTTTTCAGGTGTCACTGAAGCTTTCTTT
CASSFSGVTEAFF
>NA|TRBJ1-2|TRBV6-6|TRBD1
TGTGCCAGCAGAACAGGGGCAAATGGCTACACCTTC
CASRTGANGYTF
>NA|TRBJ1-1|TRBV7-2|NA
TGTGCCAGCAGCCCAAGGACTTTCATGAACACTGAAGCTTTCTTT
CASSPRTFMNTEAFF
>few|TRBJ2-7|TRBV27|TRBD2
TGTGCCAGCAGGAGACTAGCCCCCTACGAGCAGTACTTC
CASRRLAPYEQYF
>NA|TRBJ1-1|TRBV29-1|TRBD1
TGCAGCACCCCCGGACAGGGGGCTATAGACACTGAAGCTTTCTTT
CSTPGQGAIDTEAFF
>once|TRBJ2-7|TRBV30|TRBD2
TGTGCCTGGAGTGTAGGGGTAGCGGGGTACGAGCAGTACTTC
CAWSVGVAGYEQYF
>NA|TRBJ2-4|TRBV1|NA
TGCACCAGCAGCCAAGTTCGAGGTAGCGGGAGAGGTGGAGCCAAAAACATTCAGTACTTC
CTSSQVRGSGRGGAKNIQYF
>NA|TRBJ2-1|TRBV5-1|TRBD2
TGCGCCAGCAGCCCGAGGACTAGCGGGAGGGTCAATGAGCAGTTCTTC
CASSPRTSGRVNEQFF
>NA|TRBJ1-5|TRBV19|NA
TGTGCCAGTAGTCCTTATGAACAGCCCCAGCATTTT
CASSPYEQPQHF
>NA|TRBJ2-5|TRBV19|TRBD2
TGTGCCAGTAGTATTATTGGGACTAGCGGGATCCTGGAAGAGACCCAGTACTTC
CASSIIGTSGILEETQYF
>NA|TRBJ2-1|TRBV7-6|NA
TGTGCCAGCAGCTTAGTCGGGGGAGAGACCGATGAGCAGTTCTTC
CASSLVGGETDEQFF